This passage covers 17 T cell receptor beta chains from one sample sequenced in a study of somatic mutations in cytotoxic T cells in rheumatoid arthritis. Sequencing used immunoSEQ multiplex PCR; TCRdb keeps in-frame clones, though not all of them. The sample carries about 20,000 clones, about 82% recorded once. Material for sequencing was CD8+ T cells sorted from blood. These receptors were obtained from a woman in her fifties or sixties in good health.

The chain links TRBV5-6 to TRBJ1-6; D not certain. Trimming removed 5 bases at V and 8 bases at J, with 14 bases between. The germline V gene encodes CDR1 SGHDT and CDR2 YYEEEE. The length of the CDR3 is 14 residues. The CDR3 DNA sequence: TGTGCCAGCAGTTGGCCTCTCGGGGATTCACCCCTCCACTTT. Amino acids: CASSWPLGDSPLHF.

The chain joins TRBV6-4 to TRBJ2-3, with D uncertain. The CDR3 loop spans 14 amino acids. V gave up 6 bases and J gave up 0 bases, with 10 bases separating them. The V gene's germline CDR1 is MRHNA and CDR2 SNTAGT. CDR3 residues: CASSFGGSTDTQYF. The CDR3 DNA reads TGTGCCAGCAGCTTCGGCGGTAGCACAGATACGCAGTATTTT.

The chain has TRBV28 and TRBJ1-2, with TRBD1 matching over 10 bases. The V segment lost 6 bases and the J segment 5 bases; nucleotides outside the gene matches: 9. This CDR3 is 15 amino acids long. Germline-derived CDR1 and CDR2 are MDHEN and SYDVKM. CDR3 DNA: TGTGCCAGCAGCCTCGACAGGGGGCGGAGGTATGGCTACACCTTC. Protein sequence: CASSLDRGRRYGYTF.

The V call is TRBV7-2, the J call TRBJ1-5; 8 bases map to TRBD1. The CDR3 covers 14 residues. The germline CDR1 and CDR2 sequences are SGHTA and FQGNSA. Trimming took 1 base from V and 15 from J; bases not matched to a gene: 11. The chain's CDR3 is CASSLELGTGRVHF. The DNA for the CDR3 is TGTGCCAGCAGCTTAGAATTGGGGACAGGCCGAGTGCATTTT.

This clone was recorded only once. The rearrangement links TRBV5-6 to TRBJ2-5; D remains unclear. The CDR3 spans 12 residues. The germline CDR1 and CDR2 sequences are SGHDT and YYEEEE. V was trimmed by 4 bases and J by 2 bases, leaving 6 bases between them. The CDR3, as DNA: TGTGCCAGCAGCGCGCTGCAAGAGACCCAGTACTTC. Translating gives CASSALQETQYF.

The chain is built from TRBV28 and TRBJ1-6; TRBD1 matches at 9 bases. Germline trimming cut 5 bases from V and 9 bases from J; bases unmatched to any gene: 8. Germline assignment: CDR1 MDHEN and CDR2 SYDVKM. The CDR3 contains 15 residues. The CDR3 region has the DNA TGTGCCAGCAGTACCCGAACAGGGGGCAGTTCACCCCTCCACTTT. This sequence encodes CASSTRTGGSSPLHF.

The J gene is TRBJ1-2, the V gene TRBV6-5, with D unclear. The V and J ends lost 0 bases and 4 bases respectively, with 9 bases between them. This CDR3 spans 14 amino acids. From germline, CDR1 is MNHEY and CDR2 SVGAGI. CDR3 in amino acids: CASSYSGYSYGYTF. Written as DNA, the CDR3 is TGTGCCAGCAGTTACTCTGGTTATAGCTATGGCTACACCTTC.

V and J are TRBV9 and TRBJ2-1; the match to TRBD2 covers 8 bases. Trimming at V came to 6 bases and at J to 10 bases, leaving 15 bases not matched to a gene. The CDR3 has 15 residues. CDR1 and CDR2 from the germline V gene are SGDLS and YYNGEE. This CDR3 reads CASMPDRGGWDEQFF. The CDR3, as DNA: TGTGCCAGCATGCCTGACCGGGGGGGCTGGGACGAGCAGTTCTTC.

This clone was observed a few times. The chain recombines TRBV6-4 with TRBJ2-1; no clear D. Trimming took 2 bases from V and 3 from J, leaving 11 bases between them. Germline V gene data show CDR1 as MRHNA and CDR2 as SNTAGT. The CDR3 extends over 15 amino acids. CDR3 sequence (DNA): TGTGCCAGCAGTGACGGTGGTGCCGGCTACAATGAGCAGTTCTTC. The encoded protein is CASSDGGAGYNEQFF.

This chain connects TRBV12-5 to TRBJ1-1, with no clear D. The length of the CDR3 is 14 residues. V shed 1 base and J shed 1 base, with 7 bases lying between them. Looked up from germline, CDR1 is LGHNT and CDR2 is FRNRAP. This CDR3 is CASGLEGRNTEAFF. The CDR3 DNA reads TGTGCTAGTGGTTTGGAGGGCCGGAACACTGAAGCTTTCTTT.

The chain combines TRBV7-2 with TRBJ2-7; maybe TRBD1 (6 bases). With 3 bases removed from V and 2 bases from J, the gap between germline ends came to 17 bases. CDR1 SGHTA and CDR2 FQGNSA come from the germline V gene. The length of the CDR3 is 16 residues. Here the CDR3 DNA reads TGTGCCAGCAGCTTCCACTCGTTGGGACAACCCTACGAGCAGTACGTC. This translates into CASSFHSLGQPYEQYV.

This rearrangement joins TRBV7-8 to TRBJ1-2, with TRBD1 matching over 7 bases. The CDR3 is made up of 15 amino acids. V gave up 5 bases and J gave up 3 bases; unmatched junction bases: 9. The germline CDR1 and CDR2 sequences are SGHVS and FQNEAQ. The CDR3 DNA sequence: TGTGCCAGCAGCAGAGACAGGGCTCGGGACTATGGCTACACCTTC. It translates to CASSRDRARDYGYTF.

Note on this clone: An end of the junction differs from the germline gene, which may be a read error. This chain uses TRBV28 with TRBJ1-2; 11 positions agree with TRBD1. The germline V gene encodes CDR1 MDHEN and CDR2 SYDVKM. The CDR3 extends over 18 amino acids. CDR3 sequence (DNA): TGTGCCAGCAGTTTTTTCCCGCCGCCCACCTCGGGACAGGGGGACCACAACTTC. Translating gives CASSFFPPPTSGQGDHNF.

The V gene is TRBV28, the J gene TRBJ1-1; no clear D gene. The germline V and J ends were trimmed by 4 bases and 4 bases, with 10 bases remaining between them. The CDR3 runs to 13 residues. Looked up from germline, CDR1 is MDHEN and CDR2 is SYDVKM. The CDR3 protein is CASSSHPATEAFF. The CDR3 DNA reads TGTGCCAGCAGTTCCCATCCGGCCACTGAAGCTTTCTTT.

The chain is built from TRBV29-1 and TRBJ1-3; TRBD1 matches 9 bases. The germline V gene encodes CDR1 SQVTM and CDR2 ANQGSEA. This CDR3 contains 16 residues. J gave up 4 bases and V 0 bases, and 7 bases lay outside the gene matches. CDR3 sequence: CSVEDLGTGHGNTIYF. As DNA, the CDR3 is TGCAGCGTTGAAGATCTCGGGACAGGGCACGGAAACACCATATATTTT.

The V and J genes are TRBV6-5 and TRBJ1-1; D unclear. Germline CDR1 and CDR2: MNHEY and SVGAGI. The CDR3 extends over 13 amino acids. Trimming took off 5 bases at V and 1 base at J, with 8 bases between the two ends. CDR3 in amino acids: CASSRYANTEAFF. The DNA of the CDR3 is TGTGCCAGCAGTAGGTACGCGAACACTGAAGCTTTCTTT.

This chain links TRBV6-1 with TRBJ1-2; tentatively, D is TRBD1 (6 bases). From germline, CDR1 is MNHNS and CDR2 SASEGT. CDR3 length: 13 amino acids. V dropped 1 base and J dropped 6 bases, with 9 bases sitting between them. In nucleotides, the CDR3 is TGTGCCAGCAGTGAAGGACAGGTAGATGGCTACACCTTC. Its translation: CASSEGQVDGYTF.